This TCR beta chain was identified in a study of blood T cell repertoires in COVID-19. Assay used: immunoSEQ multiplex PCR; TCRdb lists only in-frame clones, some missing. The repertoire holds 280,000 or so clones, with 85% as singletons. CDR1 SGHTA and CDR2 FQGNSA come from the germline V gene. The CDR3 is made up of 15 amino acids. J was trimmed by 2 bases and V by 5 bases; bases with no gene match: 9. This chain connects TRBV7-2 to TRBJ2-7; TRBD2 matches at 7 bases. The sequencing sample was made of PBMCs or T cells enriched from blood (not recorded which). This sequence was found in a woman aged 45-65 years who had recovered from COVID-19. The CDR3 coding sequence is TGTGCCAGCAGCCCCCAGCGGGGCCTCGCCTACGAGCAGTACTTC. The encoded protein is CASSPQRGLAYEQYF. The variable domain in full, completed from reference TRBV7-2 and TRBJ2-7, reads GAGVSQSPSNKVTEKGKDVELRCDPISGHTALYWYRQSLGQGLEFLIYFQGNSAPDKSGLPSDRFSAERTGGSVSTLTIQRTQQEDSAVYLCASSPQRGLAYEQYFGPGTRLTVT.